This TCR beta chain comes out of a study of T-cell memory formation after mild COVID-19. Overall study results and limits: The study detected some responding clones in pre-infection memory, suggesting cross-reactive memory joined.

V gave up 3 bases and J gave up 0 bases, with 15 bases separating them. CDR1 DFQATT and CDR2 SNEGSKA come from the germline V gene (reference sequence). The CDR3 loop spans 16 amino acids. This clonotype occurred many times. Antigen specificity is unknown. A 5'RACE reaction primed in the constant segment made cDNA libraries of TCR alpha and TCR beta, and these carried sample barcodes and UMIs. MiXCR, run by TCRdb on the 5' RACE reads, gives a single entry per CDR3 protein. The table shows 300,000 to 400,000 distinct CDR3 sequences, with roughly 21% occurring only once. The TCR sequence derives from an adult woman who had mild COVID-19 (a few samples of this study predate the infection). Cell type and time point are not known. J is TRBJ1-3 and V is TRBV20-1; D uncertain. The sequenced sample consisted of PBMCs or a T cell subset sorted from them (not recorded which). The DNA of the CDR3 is TGCAGTGCTAGCCCGCTGGGCACTTTCTCTGGAAACACCATATATTTT. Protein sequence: CSASPLGTFSGNTIYF.